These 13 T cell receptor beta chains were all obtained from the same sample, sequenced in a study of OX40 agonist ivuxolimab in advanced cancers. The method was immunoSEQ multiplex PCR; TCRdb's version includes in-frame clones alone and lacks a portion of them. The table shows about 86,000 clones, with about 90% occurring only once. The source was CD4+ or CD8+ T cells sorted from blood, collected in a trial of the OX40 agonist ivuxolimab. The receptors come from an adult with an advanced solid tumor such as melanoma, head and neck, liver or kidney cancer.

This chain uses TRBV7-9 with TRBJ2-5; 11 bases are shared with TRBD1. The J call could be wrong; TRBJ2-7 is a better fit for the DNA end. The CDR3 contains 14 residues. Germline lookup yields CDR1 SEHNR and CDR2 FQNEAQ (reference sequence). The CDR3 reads CASSLRGQGDEQYF. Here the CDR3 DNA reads TGTGCCAGCAGCTTACGGGGACAGGGGGACGAGCAGTACTTC.

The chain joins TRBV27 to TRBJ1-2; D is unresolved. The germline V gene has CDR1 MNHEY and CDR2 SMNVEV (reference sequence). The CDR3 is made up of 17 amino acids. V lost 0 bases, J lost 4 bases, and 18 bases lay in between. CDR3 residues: CASSLSPDGPVTYGYTF. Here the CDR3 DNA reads TGTGCCAGCAGTTTATCTCCAGATGGCCCCGTCACCTATGGCTACACCTTC.

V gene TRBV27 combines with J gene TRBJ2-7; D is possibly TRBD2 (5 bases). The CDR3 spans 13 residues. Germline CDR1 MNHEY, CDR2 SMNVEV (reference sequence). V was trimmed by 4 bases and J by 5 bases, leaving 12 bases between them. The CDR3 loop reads CASSSFGKDEQYF. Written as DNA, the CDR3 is TGTGCCAGCAGTTCGTTCGGGAAGGACGAGCAGTACTTC.

Here the CDR3 reads CASSRHVDTENGYTF. The CDR3 coding sequence is TGTGCCAGCAGCAGACACGTTGACACGGAGAATGGCTACACCTTC. This chain joins TRBV21-1 and TRBJ1-2. TRBV21-1 is described as a pseudogene. The CDR3 extends over 15 amino acids.

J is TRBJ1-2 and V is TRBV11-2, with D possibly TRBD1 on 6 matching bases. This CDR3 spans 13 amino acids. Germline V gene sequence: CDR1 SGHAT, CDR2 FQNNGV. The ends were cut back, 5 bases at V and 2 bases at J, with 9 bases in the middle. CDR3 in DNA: TGTGCCAGCAGCCTACAGGGAAACTATGGCTACACCTTC. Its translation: CASSLQGNYGYTF. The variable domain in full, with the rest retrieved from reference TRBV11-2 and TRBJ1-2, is EAGVAQSPRYKIIEKRQSVAFWCNPISGHATLYWYQQILGQGPKLLIQFQNNGVVDDSQLPKDRFSAERLKGVDSTLKIQPAKLEDSAVYLCASSLQGNYGYTFGSGTRLTVV.

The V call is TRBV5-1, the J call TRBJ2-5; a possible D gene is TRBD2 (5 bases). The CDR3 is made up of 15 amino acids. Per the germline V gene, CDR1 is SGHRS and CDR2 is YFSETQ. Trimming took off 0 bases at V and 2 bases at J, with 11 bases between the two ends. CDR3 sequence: CASSLERVGQETQYF. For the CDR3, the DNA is TGCGCCAGCAGCTTGGAGAGGGTAGGTCAAGAGACCCAGTACTTC.

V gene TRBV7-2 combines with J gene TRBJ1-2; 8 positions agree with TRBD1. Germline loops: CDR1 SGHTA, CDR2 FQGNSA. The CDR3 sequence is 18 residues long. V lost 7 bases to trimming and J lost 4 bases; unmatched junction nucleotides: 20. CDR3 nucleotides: TGTGCCAGCACCAAATGGCCGGGACAGGTTTTCCAGATCTATGGCTACACCTTC. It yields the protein CASTKWPGQVFQIYGYTF.

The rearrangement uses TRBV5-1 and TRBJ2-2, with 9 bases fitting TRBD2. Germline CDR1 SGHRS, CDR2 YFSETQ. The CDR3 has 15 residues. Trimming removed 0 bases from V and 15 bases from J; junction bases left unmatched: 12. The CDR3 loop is CASSLDAGGPRFMFF. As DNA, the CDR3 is TGCGCCAGCAGCTTGGACGCGGGAGGGCCCCGTTTTATGTTTTTT.

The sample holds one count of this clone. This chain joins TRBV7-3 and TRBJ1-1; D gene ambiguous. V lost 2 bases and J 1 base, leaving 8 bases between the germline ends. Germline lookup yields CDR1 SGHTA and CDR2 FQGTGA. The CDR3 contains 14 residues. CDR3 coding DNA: TGTGCCAGCAGCTTATTAGGGAGGAACACTGAAGCTTTCTTT. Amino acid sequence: CASSLLGRNTEAFF.

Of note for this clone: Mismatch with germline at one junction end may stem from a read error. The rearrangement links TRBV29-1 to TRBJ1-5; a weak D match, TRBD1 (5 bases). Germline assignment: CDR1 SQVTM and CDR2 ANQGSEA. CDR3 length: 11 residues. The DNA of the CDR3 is TGCAGCGTGGAAGACAGACAGACCCAGCATTTT. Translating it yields CSVEDRQTQHF.

The DNA for the CDR3 is TGTGCCAGCAGTGATTCAGGGGCCCTCGGAGATACGCAGTATTTT. This sequence encodes CASSDSGALGDTQYF. The V and J genes are TRBV6-1 and TRBJ2-3; D is perhaps TRBD1 (6 bases). V dropped 3 bases and J dropped 5 bases, with 15 bases sitting between them. CDR1 and CDR2 from the germline V gene are MNHNS and SASEGT. This CDR3 comprises 15 residues.

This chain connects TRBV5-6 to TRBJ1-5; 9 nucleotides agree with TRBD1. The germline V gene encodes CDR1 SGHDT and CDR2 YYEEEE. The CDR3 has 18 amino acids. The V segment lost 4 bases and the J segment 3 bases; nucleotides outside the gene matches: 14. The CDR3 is CASSPAPGTGRFNQPQHF. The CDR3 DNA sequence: TGTGCCAGCAGCCCCGCTCCCGGGACAGGGAGATTCAATCAGCCCCAGCATTTT.

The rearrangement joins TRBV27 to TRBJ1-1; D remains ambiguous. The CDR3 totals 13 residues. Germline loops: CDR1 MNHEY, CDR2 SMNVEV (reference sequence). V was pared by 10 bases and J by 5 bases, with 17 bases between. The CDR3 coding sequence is TGTGCCACTGCGGACTCTGGCGGGACTGAAGCTTTCTTT. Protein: CATADSGGTEAFF.